This section outlines one TCR beta chain sequence together with its context. This sample's TCRbeta library carried unique molecular identifier barcodes. TCRdb re-derived calls from the PCR reads in MiXCR, one entry per CDR3 protein. Of hundreds of thousands of distinct CDR3 sequences listed, about an eighth are singletons. The source of the sample is a study of T-cell reconstitution after alpha-beta-depleted transplantation in children. The origin of this receptor is a human donor who donated a stem cell graft to a child with combined immunodeficiency. The specimen was PBMCs from the stem cell graft donor, collected from the stem cell graft.

The CDR3 here is CASSLDGGAANEKLFF. In nucleotides, the CDR3 is TGCGCCAGCAGCTTGGATGGGGGCGCGGCTAATGAAAAACTGTTTTTT. The chain employs TRBV5-1 and TRBJ1-4; tentatively, D is TRBD1 (6 bases). This CDR3 is built from 16 residues. The germline V gene encodes CDR1 SGHRS and CDR2 YFSETQ. The ends were cut back, 0 bases at V and 3 bases at J, with 12 bases in the middle.